The rows below give T cell receptor beta chains drawn from one sample of a study of blood T cell repertoires in COVID-19. TCRdb's copy holds only in-frame clones and misses some; the assay was immunoSEQ multiplex PCR. In the table there are a few hundred thousand clones, 70% to 90% of which are singletons. Sequenced material: PBMCs or T cells enriched from blood (not recorded which). The source of these receptors is a woman in her thirties or forties who had recovered from COVID-19. Both conserved end residues are part of each CDR3. Each record gives: D gene, J gene, V gene, CDR3 DNA, CDR3 protein. The D gene is left open where the match is weak.

D: NA; J: TRBJ1-5; V: TRBV6-1; DNA: TGTGCCAGCAGTGAGGGGGGGGGAAGGAATCAGCCCCAGCATTTT; CDR3: CASSEGGGRNQPQHF
D: NA; J: TRBJ1-5; V: TRBV7-8; DNA: TGTGCCAGCAGCTTCCTGGAGCTTGATGGCCAGCCCCAGCATTTT; CDR3: CASSFLELDGQPQHF
D: NA; J: TRBJ2-1; V: TRBV9; DNA: TGTGCCAGCAGTGTCCAGGGGACCCAAAGCGATGAGCAGTTCTTC; CDR3: CASSVQGTQSDEQFF
D: NA; J: TRBJ1-3; V: TRBV19; DNA: TGTGCCAGTAGTCCGGTGGACATCGCTGGAAACACCATATATTTT; CDR3: CASSPVDIAGNTIYF
D: NA; J: TRBJ2-3; V: TRBV27; DNA: TGTGCCAGCAGGTATAGCACAGATACGCAGTATTTT; CDR3: CASRYSTDTQYF
D: TRBD1; J: TRBJ2-2; V: TRBV18; DNA: TGTGCCAGCTCACCACGTCGGACAGGGAACACCGGGGAGCTGTTTTTT; CDR3: CASSPRRTGNTGELFF
D: NA; J: TRBJ1-2; V: TRBV5-6; DNA: TGTGCCAGCAGCTTAGGACTTGGCTACACCTTC; CDR3: CASSLGLGYTF
D: TRBD2; J: TRBJ2-1; V: TRBV29-1; DNA: TGCAGCGGGACCGGGACTAGCGGGCGGAATGAGCAGTTCTTC; CDR3: CSGTGTSGRNEQFF
D: NA; J: TRBJ1-1; V: TRBV29-1; DNA: TGCAGCGTTGGGGTTCGAGGATCGGGGGAAGCTTTCTTT; CDR3: CSVGVRGSGEAFF
D: NA; J: TRBJ1-1; V: TRBV12-3/TRBV12-4; DNA: TGTGCCAGCAGTTTACAACAGAACACTGAAGCTTTCTTT; CDR3: CASSLQQNTEAFF
D: TRBD1; J: TRBJ1-4; V: TRBV10-3; DNA: TGTGCCATCAGTGACTCCCGACAGGGGAGGATGGAAAAACTGTTTTTT; CDR3: CAISDSRQGRMEKLFF
D: NA; J: TRBJ1-5; V: TRBV6-5; DNA: TGTGCCAGCAGTACCAGGGGAGGGAATCAGCCCCAGCATTTT; CDR3: CASSTRGGNQPQHF
D: TRBD1; J: TRBJ2-6; V: TRBV2; DNA: TGTGCCAGCAGCCCTGAAACAGGGGCTGGGGCCAACGTCCTGACTTTC; CDR3: CASSPETGAGANVLTF
D: TRBD1; J: TRBJ2-1; V: TRBV4-3; DNA: TGCGCCAGCAGCCGAAACGTTATTGGACAGGGTGTAGGTGAGCAGTTCTTC; CDR3: CASSRNVIGQGVGEQFF
D: TRBD1; J: TRBJ2-7; V: TRBV7-2; DNA: TGTGCCAGCAGCCCCGGGACAGGGCAATACGAGCAGTACTTC; CDR3: CASSPGTGQYEQYF
D: NA; J: TRBJ2-7; V: TRBV11-2; DNA: TGTGCCAGCAGCTTAGGGACTAACTCCTACGAGCAGTACTTC; CDR3: CASSLGTNSYEQYF
D: NA; J: TRBJ2-5; V: TRBV30; DNA: TGTGCCTGGAGTCTCCCGGGACTTCAAGAGACCCAGTACTTC; CDR3: CAWSLPGLQETQYF
D: TRBD1; J: TRBJ1-1; V: TRBV27; DNA: TGTGCCAGCAACCACAGGGGGTTGAACACTGAAGCTTTCTTT; CDR3: CASNHRGLNTEAFF
D: NA; J: TRBJ1-5; V: TRBV7-4; DNA: TGTGCCAGCAGCGTAGACTGCCTCATTAGTCAGCCCCAGCATTTT; CDR3: CASSVDCLISQPQHF
D: TRBD1; J: TRBJ2-7; V: TRBV29-1; DNA: TGCAGCGTTGAGGGACAGGGGCCGAGGGAGCAGTACTTC; CDR3: CSVEGQGPREQYF
D: NA; J: TRBJ1-3; V: TRBV23-1; DNA: TGCGCCAGCAGTCAATCGGAAGGGGTTGGAAACACCATATATTTT; CDR3: CASSQSEGVGNTIYF
D: TRBD1; J: TRBJ1-4; V: TRBV7-9; DNA: TGTGCCAGCAGCCGCCGGGGGACAGGAACAACTAATGAAAAACTGTTTTTT; CDR3: CASSRRGTGTTNEKLFF
D: TRBD2; J: TRBJ2-1; V: TRBV28; DNA: TGTGCCAGCAGTGGACTAGCGGGGGGGCAAGGCTCCTACAATGAGCAGTTCTTC; CDR3: CASSGLAGGQGSYNEQFF
D: TRBD2; J: TRBJ2-1; V: TRBV5-6; DNA: TGTGCCAGCAGCTTGGGCGGGGGATCCTACAATGAGCAGTTCTTC; CDR3: CASSLGGGSYNEQFF
D: TRBD2; J: TRBJ2-1; V: TRBV7-6; DNA: TGTGCCAGCAGCTTAGCCGGACTAGCGGGGGACAATGAGCAGTTCTTC; CDR3: CASSLAGLAGDNEQFF
D: NA; J: TRBJ2-2; V: TRBV19; DNA: TGTGCCAGTACCCCTTTAAGGGGGGGGACTCACACCGGGGAGCTGTTTTTT; CDR3: CASTPLRGGTHTGELFF
D: TRBD1; J: TRBJ1-6; V: TRBV28; DNA: TGTGCCAGCAGAGGGGACAGATCACCCCTCCACTTT; CDR3: CASRGDRSPLHF
D: TRBD2; J: TRBJ2-2; V: TRBV11-3; DNA: TGTGCCAGCAGCTCCACTAGCGGGGGCGCAAACACCGGGGAGCTGTTTTTT; CDR3: CASSSTSGGANTGELFF
D: NA; J: TRBJ2-7; V: TRBV24-1; DNA: TGTGCCACCAGCCCAGGGACATCCTACGAGCAGTACTTC; CDR3: CATSPGTSYEQYF
D: NA; J: TRBJ1-4; V: TRBV30; DNA: TGTGCCTGGAGTTTAGAAAGTGAAAAACTGTTTTTT; CDR3: CAWSLESEKLFF
D: NA; J: TRBJ1-5; V: TRBV27; DNA: TGTGCCAGCAGTTTATCCGGGTTCAGCAATCAGCCCCAGCATTTT; CDR3: CASSLSGFSNQPQHF
D: TRBD1; J: TRBJ1-4; V: TRBV7-8; DNA: TGTGCCAGCAGCCCAGGACAGGCAACTAATGAAAAACTGTTTTTT; CDR3: CASSPGQATNEKLFF